The 21 T cell receptor beta chains in this list originate from one sample, sequenced in a study of shared clonotypes between healthy human individuals. Here immunoSEQ multiplex PCR was the method, and the copy in TCRdb shows in-frame clones only, minus some. The sample gives roughly 1,500,000 clones, 98% of which show up once; about 0.4% is in the top ten. Sequencing was carried out using naive CD4+ T cells sorted from blood. Subset given: CD45RA+ positively selected. The receptors come from a man aged 30-40 years in good health.

This clone was seen once. The chain joins TRBV25-1 to TRBJ2-5; D gene uncertain. V lost 6 bases to trimming and J lost 2 bases, with 13 bases between them. Germline V gene sequence: CDR1 MGHDK, CDR2 SYGVNS. The CDR3 contains 14 residues. The chain's CDR3 is CASSLPGLQETQYF. The CDR3 coding sequence is TGTGCCAGCAGCCTCCCGGGTCTACAAGAGACCCAGTACTTC.

The sample holds one count of this clone. The chain employs TRBV15 and TRBJ1-5, with TRBD1 identical over 7 bases. The V gene end was trimmed by 6 bases and the J gene end by 6 bases; junction bases not matched to a gene: 5. Germline CDR1 LNHNV, CDR2 YYDKDF (reference sequence). The CDR3 extends over 13 amino acids. The DNA for the CDR3 is TGTGCCACCAGGGAGAGGGGGCGTCAGCCCCAGCATTTT. Translated: CATRERGRQPQHF.

For this clone: Other DNA sequences from this sample encode an identical CDR3 as well. The chain joins TRBV18 to TRBJ1-1; D is possibly TRBD1 (5 bases). Trimming shortened V by 1 base and J by 5 bases, and 8 bases separated the two germline ends. The germline V gene has CDR1 KGHSH and CDR2 LQKENI. The CDR3 spans 13 residues. This CDR3 reads CASSPLGGTEAFF. DNA of the CDR3: TGTGCCAGCTCACCACTTGGGGGTACTGAAGCTTTCTTT.

This CDR3 reads CAWSAGRSYGYTF. The CDR3 region has the DNA TGTGCCTGGAGTGCGGGACGGAGCTATGGCTACACCTTC. The V and J genes are TRBV30 and TRBJ1-2; the D gene is possibly TRBD1 (5 bases). CDR3 length: 13 residues. The V end was cut by 1 base, the J end by 4 bases, with 10 bases between. Germline lookup yields CDR1 GTSNPN and CDR2 SVGIG (reference sequence).

V gene TRBV5-1 combines with J gene TRBJ2-3; no clear D gene. Germline V CDR1 and CDR2: SGHRS, YFSETQ. There are 15 residues in the CDR3. V gave up 0 bases and J gave up 2 bases, with 10 bases separating them. The CDR3: CASSLDSGNTDTQYF. The CDR3, as DNA: TGCGCCAGCAGCTTGGATTCAGGAAACACAGATACGCAGTATTTT.

The chain uses TRBV5-4 and TRBJ2-5; the D gene could be TRBD1 or TRBD2 (5 bases each). Germline V gene lookup returns CDR1 SGHNT and CDR2 YYREEE (reference sequence). The CDR3 contains 15 residues. The V and J ends lost 0 bases and 5 bases respectively, with 14 bases between them. The CDR3 bases are TGTGCCAGCAGCTTGGTTGGGGGACGGCGGGAGACCCAGTACTTC. Its protein is CASSLVGGRRETQYF. Variable domain in full (rest from reference TRBV5-4 and TRBJ2-5): ETGVTQSPTHLIKTRGQQVTLRCSSQSGHNTVSWYQQALGQGPQFIFQYYREEENGRGNFPPRFSGLQFPNYSSELNVNALELDDSALYLCASSLVGGRRETQYFGPGTRLLVL.

V and J are TRBV6-1 and TRBJ2-7, with a weak D call TRBD2 (6 bases). V was cut by 4 bases and J by 0 bases, with 13 bases left in between. CDR1 is MNHNS, CDR2 SASEGT, per germline. The CDR3 loop spans 15 amino acids. The CDR3 DNA sequence: TGTGCCAGCAGTGCTCCGGCCGGGAGCTCCTACGAGCAGTACTTC. This translates into CASSAPAGSSYEQYF.

In this sample, this clone turned up a few times. This sequence joins TRBV29-1 and TRBJ1-1; TRBD1 agrees at 7 bases. The germline gives CDR1 SQVTM, CDR2 ANQGSEA. CDR3 size: 12 residues. The junction had 4 bases not matched to a gene; V was cut back by 3 bases and J by 6 bases. CDR3 DNA: TGCAGCGTTGATCAGGGGGAACCTGAAGCTTTCTTT. This gives the protein CSVDQGEPEAFF.

J is TRBJ2-3 and V is TRBV5-1, with 16 positions matching TRBD2. The CDR3 totals 17 residues. CDR1 SGHRS and CDR2 YFSETQ come from the germline V gene. V trimming: 4 bases; J trimming: 4 bases; junction bases outside the gene matches: 6. The CDR3 region is CASSGGTSGRAADTQYF. For the CDR3, the DNA is TGCGCCAGCAGCGGAGGGACTAGCGGGAGGGCCGCAGATACGCAGTATTTT.

The V call is TRBV28, the J call TRBJ1-1; TRBD1 is a possible D gene (5 bases). CDR3 length: 16 residues. Germline CDR1 reads MDHEN; CDR2 reads SYDVKM. The V gene lost 3 bases and the J gene lost 0 bases, with 14 bases spanning the gap. CDR3: CASSFQGPLMNTEAFF. DNA of the CDR3: TGTGCCAGCAGTTTCCAGGGTCCCCTCATGAACACTGAAGCTTTCTTT.

V gene TRBV5-1 combines with J gene TRBJ2-5, with D uncertain. This CDR3 is 14 amino acids long. V lost 0 bases and J 2 bases, leaving 8 bases between the germline ends. The V gene's germline CDR1 is SGHRS and CDR2 YFSETQ. The CDR3 here is CASSLEAVQETQYF. The CDR3 DNA is TGCGCCAGCAGCTTGGAGGCAGTACAAGAGACCCAGTACTTC.

The chain employs TRBV7-2 and TRBJ1-5; D is undetermined. Trimming cost V 1 base and J 2 bases, with 18 bases left between them. The germline gives CDR1 SGHTA, CDR2 FQGNSA. The CDR3 has 18 amino acids. The CDR3 DNA is TGTGCCAGCAGCTTAGGAGTCCGTGGAGGGATCGGCAATCAGCCCCAGCATTTT. This codes for CASSLGVRGGIGNQPQHF.

V gene TRBV5-1 combines with J gene TRBJ2-5; D is perhaps TRBD1 or TRBD2 (5 bases each). The CDR3 is 13 residues long. Germline V gene sequence: CDR1 SGHRS, CDR2 YFSETQ. V was clipped by 3 bases and J by 3 bases, with 9 bases between them. DNA of the CDR3: TGCGCCAGCAGCTCGAGGGGAAAAGAGACCCAGTACTTC. This codes for CASSSRGKETQYF.

The genes are TRBV28 and TRBJ2-3; 7 bases agree with TRBD1. With 3 bases clipped from V and 2 bases from J, the junction kept 8 bases outside the gene matches. The CDR3 has 16 amino acids. Germline CDR1 is MDHEN and CDR2 is SYDVKM. The CDR3: CASSLGRDRYTDTQYF. The CDR3 DNA reads as TGTGCCAGCAGTTTGGGCCGGGACAGATACACAGATACGCAGTATTTT.

The V call is TRBV5-5, the J call TRBJ2-1; the D gene is possibly TRBD2 (5 bases). The CDR3 has 13 residues. V was cut by 4 bases and J by 7 bases, with 12 bases left in between. CDR1 is SGHKS, CDR2 YYEKEE, per germline (reference sequence). CDR3 protein: CASSVDSRNEQFF. In DNA, the CDR3 is TGTGCCAGCAGCGTGGACTCCCGAAATGAGCAGTTCTTC.

The V gene is TRBV21-1, the J gene TRBJ1-3. TRBV21-1 represents a pseudogene. This CDR3 contains 13 residues. The CDR3: CASSKGTVNTIYF. The DNA for the CDR3 is TGTGCCAGCAGCAAAGGCACGGTGAACACCATATATTTT.

This chain connects TRBV7-6 to TRBJ2-7, with 9 bases lining up with TRBD1. The CDR3 has 18 amino acids. V lost 3 bases to trimming and J lost 4 bases; unmatched junction nucleotides: 16. CDR1 is SGHVS and CDR2 is FNYEAQ in the germline V gene. The DNA of the CDR3 is TGTGCCAGCAGCTTTCGAGCGACTACCGGGACAGGGTCTTACGAGCAGTACTTC. Amino acid sequence: CASSFRATTGTGSYEQYF.

The DNA for the CDR3 is TGTGCCAGCAGTTCCCCGGGCGGGAGCCCCTACGAGCAGTACTTC. Residues: CASSSPGGSPYEQYF. The V call is TRBV6-5, the J call TRBJ2-7, with 7 bases that match TRBD2. The CDR3 runs to 15 residues. Germline V gives CDR1 MNHEY, CDR2 SVGAGI. After removal of 4 bases from V and 2 bases from J, the junction contained 8 bases not matched to a gene.

In regard to this clone: The sample has other DNA sequences that encode this CDR3 too. J is TRBJ1-1 and V is TRBV29-1; D uncertain. Germline CDR1 is SQVTM and CDR2 is ANQGSEA. CDR3 length equals 11 residues. V lost 4 bases and J 2 bases, leaving 5 bases between the germline ends. This CDR3 reads CSVVLNTEAFF. The DNA for the CDR3 is TGCAGCGTTGTCCTTAACACTGAAGCTTTCTTT.

CDR3 nucleotides: TGTGCCAGCAGTTCACAGGGGTTGTACACTGAAGCTTTCTTT. Its translation is CASSSQGLYTEAFF. The chain recombines TRBV6-5 with TRBJ1-1, with 7 bases that match TRBD1. Germline assignment: CDR1 MNHEY and CDR2 SVGAGI. This CDR3 has 14 residues. After removal of 4 bases from V and 3 bases from J, the junction contained 5 bases not matched to a gene.

This chain uses TRBV9 with TRBJ2-3; D gene unclear. This CDR3 contains 13 residues. Germline values: CDR1 SGDLS, CDR2 YYNGEE. Between the trimmed V and J ends, which lost 3 bases and 4 bases, there was a span of 9 bases. CDR3: CASSGQASDTQYF. The CDR3 DNA reads TGTGCCAGCAGCGGCCAAGCCTCAGATACGCAGTATTTT.